A selection of T cell receptor beta chains follows, all from one sample in a study of neoadjuvant anti-PD-1 for oral cavity cancer. Here immunoSEQ multiplex PCR was the method, and the copy in TCRdb shows in-frame clones only, minus some. The data hold 25,000 to 40,000 clones, with 80% observed a single time. Sequenced here: PBMCs, sampled after nivolumab (anti-PD-1) treatment. These receptors all stem from a person between 40 and 85 years old with oral cavity squamous cell carcinoma. The CDR3 runs from the conserved cysteine through the conserved F or W. A D gene is named only where the DNA matches it firmly. Expanded clones get a size class; other rows say once, few or many, or leave the size out.

D gene	clone size	V gene	J gene	CDR3 DNA	CDR3 protein
.	.	TRBV5-6	TRBJ2-1	TGTGCCAGCAGCTTGGGGACAGACAATGAGCAGTTCTTC	CASSLGTDNEQFF
.	.	TRBV7-3	TRBJ1-3	TGTGCCAGCAGCTTAAACGCAGGAGCTTCAGGAAACACCATATATTTT	CASSLNAGASGNTIYF
TRBD1	.	TRBV7-2	TRBJ1-1	TGTGCCAGCAGCTTGTCAGGGGGTAATGAAGCTTTCTTT	CASSLSGGNEAFF
.	.	TRBV4-3	TRBJ1-6	TGCGCCAGCAGCCAAGATGGCAGTTATAATTCACCCCTCCACTTT	CASSQDGSYNSPLHF
TRBD1	.	TRBV5-3	TRBJ1-2	TGTGCCAGAAGTTTTGACAGGGGGACCATTCCTCGAGGCTACACCTTC	CARSFDRGTIPRGYTF
TRBD1	.	TRBV28	TRBJ1-2	TGTGCCAGCAGACCGGGACAGGCGTCACTCACCTTC	CASRPGQASLTF
.	.	TRBV19	TRBJ2-3	TGTGCCAGCCGACAGGGAGGGACAGATACGCAGTATTTT	CASRQGGTDTQYF
.	once	TRBV27	TRBJ2-3	TGTGCCAGTGCCGGGGGCCGTGACAGGGCTTCAGATACGCAGTATTTT	CASAGGRDRASDTQYF
.	.	TRBV10-3	TRBJ1-3	TGTGCCATCAAGGAAGCCTCTGGAAACACCATATATTTT	CAIKEASGNTIYF
TRBD1	.	TRBV5-6	TRBJ1-2	TGTGCCAGCAGCTCCGGGACAGGGGTGGGCTATGGCTACACCTTC	CASSSGTGVGYGYTF
.	.	TRBV25-1	TRBJ1-3	TGTGCCAGCAGTGATTTACGGAGCTCTGGAAACACCATATATTTT	CASSDLRSSGNTIYF
TRBD2	.	TRBV10-3	TRBJ2-1	TGTGCCATCACCCCCGGGGGGACCTACAATGAGCAGTTCTTC	CAITPGGTYNEQFF
TRBD1	.	TRBV4-2	TRBJ1-1	TGTGCCAGCAGCCAAGTGGGACAGGGGGCATTGGGCACTGAAGCTTTCTTT	CASSQVGQGALGTEAFF
.	.	TRBV4-3	TRBJ2-7	TGCGCCAGCAGCCAAGATGAGGGGGGCTACGAGCAGTACTTC	CASSQDEGGYEQYF
.	few	TRBV2	TRBJ1-2	TGTGCCACAGGACGGCTTGGCTACACCTTC	CATGRLGYTF
.	.	TRBV10-3	TRBJ2-7	TGTGCCATCAGTGAGTCGAACGGCGACGAGCAGTACTTC	CAISESNGDEQYF
.	.	TRBV18	TRBJ1-6	TGTGCCAGCTCACCACAAGGCAAGAATTCACCCCTCCACTTT	CASSPQGKNSPLHF
TRBD2	.	TRBV4-3	TRBJ2-7	TGCGCCAGCAGCCAAGATCTCGTGACTAGCGCCTCCTACGAGCAGTACTTC	CASSQDLVTSASYEQYF
.	.	TRBV27	TRBJ2-7	TGTGCCAGCAGTTTATCAGTAGGGTTGAGGGAGCAGTACTTC	CASSLSVGLREQYF
TRBD1	.	TRBV4-3	TRBJ1-1	TGCGCCAGCAGCCAAGCCCGACAGGGTATTAACACTGAAGCTTTCTTT	CASSQARQGINTEAFF